The TCR beta chain under discussion was sequenced for a study of control samples from healthy donors and cancer patients. Produced via immunoSEQ multiplex PCR; TCRdb's table is partial and in-frame only. The sample records tens of thousands of clones, roughly 84% being singletons. The clonotype originates from a man between 65 and 85 years old with lung cancer. Sample: PBMCs.

CDR3: CASSLAVSPLHF. Here the CDR3 DNA reads TGTGCCAGCAGCTTGGCGGTTTCACCCCTCCACTTT. This chain connects TRBV7-2 to TRBJ1-6; the D is unclear. The V gene's germline CDR1 is SGHTA and CDR2 FQGNSA. Trimming shortened V by 3 bases and J by 9 bases, and 6 bases separated the two germline ends. There are 12 residues in the CDR3.